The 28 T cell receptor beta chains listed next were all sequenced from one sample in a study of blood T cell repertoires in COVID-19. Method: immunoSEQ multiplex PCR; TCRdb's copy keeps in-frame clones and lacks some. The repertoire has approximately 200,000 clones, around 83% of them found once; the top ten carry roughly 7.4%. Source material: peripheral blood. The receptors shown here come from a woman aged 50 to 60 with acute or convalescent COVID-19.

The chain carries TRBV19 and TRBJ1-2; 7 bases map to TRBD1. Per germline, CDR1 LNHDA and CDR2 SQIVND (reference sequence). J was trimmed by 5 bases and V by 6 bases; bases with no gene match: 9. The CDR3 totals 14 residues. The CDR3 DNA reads TGTGCCAGTAGATCAGACAGGGTATTGTATGGCTACACCTTC. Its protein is CASRSDRVLYGYTF.

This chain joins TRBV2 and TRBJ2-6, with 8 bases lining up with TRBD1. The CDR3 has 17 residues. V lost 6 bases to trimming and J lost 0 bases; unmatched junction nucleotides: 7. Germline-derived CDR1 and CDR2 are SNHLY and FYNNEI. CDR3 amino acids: CASSRQGLDSGANVLTF. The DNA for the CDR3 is TGTGCCAGCAGCCGACAGGGGTTAGACTCTGGGGCCAACGTCCTGACTTTC. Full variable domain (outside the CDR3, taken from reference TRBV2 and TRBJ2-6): EPEVTQTPSHQVTQMGQEVILRCVPISNHLYFYWYRQILGQKVEFLVSFYNNEISEKSEIFDDQFSVERPDGSNFTLKIRSTKLEDSAMYFCASSRQGLDSGANVLTFGAGSRLTVL.

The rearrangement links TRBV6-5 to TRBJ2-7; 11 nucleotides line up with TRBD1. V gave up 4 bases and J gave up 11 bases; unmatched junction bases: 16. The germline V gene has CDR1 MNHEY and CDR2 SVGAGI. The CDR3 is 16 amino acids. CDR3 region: CASSSSSSGTGGREYF. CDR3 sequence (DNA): TGTGCCAGCAGTTCTTCCTCCTCCGGGACAGGGGGGAGGGAGTACTTC.

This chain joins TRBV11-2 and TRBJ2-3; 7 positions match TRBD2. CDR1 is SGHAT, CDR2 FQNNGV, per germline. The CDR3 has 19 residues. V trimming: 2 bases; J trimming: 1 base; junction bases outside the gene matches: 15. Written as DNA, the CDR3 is TGTGCCAGCAGCTTAAAACTCACGGGGGGTACGGCTGGCACAGATACGCAGTATTTT. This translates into CASSLKLTGGTAGTDTQYF.

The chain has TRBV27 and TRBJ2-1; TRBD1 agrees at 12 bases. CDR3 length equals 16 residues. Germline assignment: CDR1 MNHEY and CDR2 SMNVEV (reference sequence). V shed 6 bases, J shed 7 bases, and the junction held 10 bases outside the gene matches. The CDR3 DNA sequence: TGTGCCAGCAGGGATACCGGGACAGGGGGCAAAAATGAGCAGTTCTTC. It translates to CASRDTGTGGKNEQFF.

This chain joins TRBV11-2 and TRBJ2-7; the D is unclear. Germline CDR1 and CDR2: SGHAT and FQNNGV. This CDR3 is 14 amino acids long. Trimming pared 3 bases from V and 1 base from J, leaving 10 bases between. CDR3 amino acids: CASSFSVPSYEQYF. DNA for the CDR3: TGTGCCAGCAGCTTCAGCGTGCCGTCCTACGAGCAGTACTTC.

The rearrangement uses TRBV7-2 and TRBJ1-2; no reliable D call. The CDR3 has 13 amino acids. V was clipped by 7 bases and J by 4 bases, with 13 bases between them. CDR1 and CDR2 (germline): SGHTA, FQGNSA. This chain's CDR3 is CASNQAGFYGYTF. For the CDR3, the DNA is TGTGCCAGCAACCAGGCGGGATTCTATGGCTACACCTTC.

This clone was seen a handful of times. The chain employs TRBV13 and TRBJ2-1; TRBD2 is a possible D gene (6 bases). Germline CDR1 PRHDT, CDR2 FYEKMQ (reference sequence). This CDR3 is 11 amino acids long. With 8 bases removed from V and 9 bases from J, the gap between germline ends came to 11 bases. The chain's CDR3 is CASGRGAEQFF. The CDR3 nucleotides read TGTGCCAGCGGACGCGGGGCTGAGCAGTTCTTC.

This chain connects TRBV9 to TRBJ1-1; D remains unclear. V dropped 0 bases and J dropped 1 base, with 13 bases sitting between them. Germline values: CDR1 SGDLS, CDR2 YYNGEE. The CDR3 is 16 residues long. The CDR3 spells CASSVVVGAGNTEAFF. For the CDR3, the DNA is TGTGCCAGCAGCGTAGTAGTGGGAGCAGGGAACACTGAAGCTTTCTTT.

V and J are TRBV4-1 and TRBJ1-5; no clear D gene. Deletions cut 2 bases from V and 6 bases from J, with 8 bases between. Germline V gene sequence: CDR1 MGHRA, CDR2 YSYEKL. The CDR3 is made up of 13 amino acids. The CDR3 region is CASSQSFSQPQHF. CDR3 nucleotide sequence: TGCGCCAGCAGCCAATCGTTCAGTCAGCCCCAGCATTTT.

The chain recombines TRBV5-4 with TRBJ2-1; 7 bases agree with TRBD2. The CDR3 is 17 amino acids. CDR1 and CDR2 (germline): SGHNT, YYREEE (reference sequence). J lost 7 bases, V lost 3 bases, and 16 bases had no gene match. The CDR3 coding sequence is TGTGCCAGCAGCTCAGGACTATATGCGGGAGAAGGAAATGAGCAGTTCTTC. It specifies CASSSGLYAGEGNEQFF.

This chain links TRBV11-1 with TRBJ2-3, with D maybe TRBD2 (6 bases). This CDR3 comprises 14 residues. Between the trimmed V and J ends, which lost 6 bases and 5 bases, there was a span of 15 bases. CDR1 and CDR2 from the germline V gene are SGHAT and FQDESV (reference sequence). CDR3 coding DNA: TGTGCCAGCAGGACGGGACTCAGGTTAGATACGCAGTATTTT. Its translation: CASRTGLRLDTQYF.

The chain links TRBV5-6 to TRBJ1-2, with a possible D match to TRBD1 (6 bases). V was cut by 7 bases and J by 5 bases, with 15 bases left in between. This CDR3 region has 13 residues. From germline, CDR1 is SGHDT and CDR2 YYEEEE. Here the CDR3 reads CASAFTGNYGYTF. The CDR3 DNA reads TGTGCCAGCGCCTTTACAGGGAATTATGGCTACACCTTC.

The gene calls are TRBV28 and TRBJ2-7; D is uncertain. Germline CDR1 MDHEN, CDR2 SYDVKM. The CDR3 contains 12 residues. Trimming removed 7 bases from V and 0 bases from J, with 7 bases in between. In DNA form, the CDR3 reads TGTGCCAGCACCGAGAGCTCCTACGAGCAGTACTTC. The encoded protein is CASTESSYEQYF.

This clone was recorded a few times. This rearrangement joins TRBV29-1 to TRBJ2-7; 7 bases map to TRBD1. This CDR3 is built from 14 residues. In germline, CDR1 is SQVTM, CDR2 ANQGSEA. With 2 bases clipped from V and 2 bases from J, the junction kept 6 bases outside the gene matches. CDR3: CSVEYAGGPYEQYF. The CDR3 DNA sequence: TGCAGCGTTGAATACGCAGGGGGTCCCTACGAGCAGTACTTC.

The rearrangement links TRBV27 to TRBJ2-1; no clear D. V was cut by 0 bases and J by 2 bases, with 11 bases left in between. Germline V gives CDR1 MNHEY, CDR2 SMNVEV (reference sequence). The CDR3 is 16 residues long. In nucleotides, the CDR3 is TGTGCCAGCAGTTTATCGGGCTACCAAACCTACAATGAGCAGTTCTTC. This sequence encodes CASSLSGYQTYNEQFF.

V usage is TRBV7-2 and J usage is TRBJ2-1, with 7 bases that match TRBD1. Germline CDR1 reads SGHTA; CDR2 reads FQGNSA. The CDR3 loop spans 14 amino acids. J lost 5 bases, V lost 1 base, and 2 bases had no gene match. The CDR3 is CASSLEGADNEQFF. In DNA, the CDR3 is TGTGCCAGCAGCTTAGAGGGGGCGGACAATGAGCAGTTCTTC.

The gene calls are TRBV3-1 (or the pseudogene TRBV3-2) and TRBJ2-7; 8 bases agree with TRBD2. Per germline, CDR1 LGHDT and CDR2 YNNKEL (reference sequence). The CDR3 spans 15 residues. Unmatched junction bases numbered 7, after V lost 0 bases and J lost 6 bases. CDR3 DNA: TGTGCCAGCAGCCAAGATCTAAAGCGGGAGAGCGAGCAGTACTTC. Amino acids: CASSQDLKRESEQYF.

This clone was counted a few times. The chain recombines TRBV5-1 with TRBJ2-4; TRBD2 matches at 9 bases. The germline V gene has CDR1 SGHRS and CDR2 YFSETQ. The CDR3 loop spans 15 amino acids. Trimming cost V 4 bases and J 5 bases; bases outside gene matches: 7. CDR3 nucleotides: TGCGCCAGCAGCGCGGCTTTAGCGGGGGAAAACATTCAGTACTTC. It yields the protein CASSAALAGENIQYF.

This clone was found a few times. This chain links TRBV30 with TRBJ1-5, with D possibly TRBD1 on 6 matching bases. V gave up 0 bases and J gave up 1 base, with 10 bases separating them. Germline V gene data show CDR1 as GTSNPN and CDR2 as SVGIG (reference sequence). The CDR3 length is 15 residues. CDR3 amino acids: CAWSVLRGSNQPQHF. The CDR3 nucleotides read TGTGCCTGGAGTGTACTCAGGGGCAGCAATCAGCCCCAGCATTTT.

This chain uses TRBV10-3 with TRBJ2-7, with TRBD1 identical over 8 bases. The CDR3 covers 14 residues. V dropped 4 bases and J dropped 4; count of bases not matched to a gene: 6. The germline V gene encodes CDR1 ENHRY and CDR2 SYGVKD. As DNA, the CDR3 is TGTGCCATCAGTGGTGGGACAGGAGTGTACGAGCAGTACTTC. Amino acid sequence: CAISGGTGVYEQYF.

The CDR3 protein is CAWSRESGYTF. The CDR3 DNA follows: TGTGCCTGGAGCAGGGAATCTGGCTACACCTTC. The chain carries TRBV30 and TRBJ1-2; TRBD1 is a possible D gene (5 bases). This CDR3 spans 11 amino acids. Trimming left V 3 bases short and J 7 bases short, with 9 bases between. Per germline, CDR1 GTSNPN and CDR2 SVGIG (reference sequence).

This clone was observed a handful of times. In nucleotides, the CDR3 is TGTGCCAGCAGTCCCCCGGGGGACAGGGATTTCGGCTACACCTTC. This codes for CASSPPGDRDFGYTF. The rearrangement uses TRBV6-6 and TRBJ1-2, with TRBD1 matching over 9 bases. The germline V gene encodes CDR1 MNHNY and CDR2 SVGAGI (reference sequence). V lost 5 bases and J lost 8; bases outside the gene matches: 12. The CDR3 consists of 15 residues.

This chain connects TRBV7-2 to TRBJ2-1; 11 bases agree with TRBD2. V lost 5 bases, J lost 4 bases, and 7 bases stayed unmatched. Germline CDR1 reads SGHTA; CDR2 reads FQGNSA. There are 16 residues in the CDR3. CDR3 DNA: TGTGCCAGCAGCCCTCGGGCTAGCGGGGGGTACAATGAGCAGTTCTTC. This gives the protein CASSPRASGGYNEQFF.

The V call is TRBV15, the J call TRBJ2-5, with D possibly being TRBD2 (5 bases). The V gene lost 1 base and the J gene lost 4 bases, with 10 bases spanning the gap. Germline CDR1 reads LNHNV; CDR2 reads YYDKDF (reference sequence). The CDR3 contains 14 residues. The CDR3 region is CATSRAGLLETQYF. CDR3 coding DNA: TGTGCCACCAGCAGAGCAGGACTGCTAGAGACCCAGTACTTC. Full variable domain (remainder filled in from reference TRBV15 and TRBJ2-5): DAMVIQNPRYQVTQFGKPVTLSCSQTLNHNVMYWYQQKSSQAPKLLFHYYDKDFNNEADTPDNFQSRRPNTSFCFLDIRSPGLGDTAMYLCATSRAGLLETQYFGPGTRLLVL.

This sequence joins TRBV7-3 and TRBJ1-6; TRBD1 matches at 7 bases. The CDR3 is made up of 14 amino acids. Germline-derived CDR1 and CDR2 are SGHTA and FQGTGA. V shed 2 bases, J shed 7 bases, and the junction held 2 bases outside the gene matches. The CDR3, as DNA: TGTGCCAGCAGCTTAGGGACAGTAAATTCACCCCTCCACTTT. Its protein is CASSLGTVNSPLHF.

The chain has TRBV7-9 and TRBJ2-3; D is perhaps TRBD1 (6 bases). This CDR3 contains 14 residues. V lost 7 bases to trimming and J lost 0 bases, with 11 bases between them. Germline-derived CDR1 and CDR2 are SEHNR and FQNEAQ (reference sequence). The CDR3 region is CASTGVSSTDTQYF. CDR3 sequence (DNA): TGTGCCAGCACAGGGGTCTCTAGCACAGATACGCAGTATTTT.

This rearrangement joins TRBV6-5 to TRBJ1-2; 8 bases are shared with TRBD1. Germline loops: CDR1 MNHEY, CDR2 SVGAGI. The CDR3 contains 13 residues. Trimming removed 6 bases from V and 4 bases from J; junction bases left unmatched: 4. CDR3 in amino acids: CASRRTGTYGYTF. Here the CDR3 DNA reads TGTGCCAGCAGGAGGACAGGGACCTATGGCTACACCTTC.